This T cell receptor beta chain was sequenced during a study of blood T cell repertoires in COVID-19. For the study at large: Sources were T cells, B-cell-depleted T cells, or PBMCs; the material itself was cDNA or gDNA.

The CDR3 runs to 13 residues. Germline values: CDR1 MNHEY, CDR2 SVGAGI. Trimming removed 6 bases at V and 7 bases at J, with 12 bases between. In the authors' workflow: Counts of nucleated cells, estimated from reference gene primer amplification, were obtained. Libraries were prepared by immunoSEQ multiplex PCR; TCRdb keeps only in-frame clonotypes and omits some of them. That table furnishes V, J and clone size, whereas the DNA furnished D and trimming. The sample holds 240,000 or so clones, about 70% seen once. Input material: peripheral blood. The TCR sequence derives from an elderly woman with acute or convalescent COVID-19. The chain recombines TRBV6-5 with TRBJ2-2; D remains unclear. The CDR3 loop reads CASRLFGDGELFF. The CDR3 DNA follows: TGTGCCAGCAGACTCTTTGGTGACGGGGAGCTGTTTTTT.